Following are 17 T cell receptor beta chains from one sample sequenced in a study of cytomegalovirus exposure and HLA in healthy donors. PCR involved 60 Vbeta and 13 Jbeta primers. Measured with immunoSEQ multiplex PCR; TCRdb has only the in-frame clones, and not every one. This sample carries 150,000 to 200,000 clones, 70% to 85% of them seen once, and the ten largest clones take around 2.3%. The sample consisted of PBMCs. The receptor set was obtained from a man aged 45-60 years in good health and CMV-seropositive.

The chain combines TRBV4-3 with TRBJ1-1, with TRBD1 matching 10 bases. Germline assignment: CDR1 LGHNA and CDR2 YSLEER. This CDR3 region has 15 residues. Trimming removed 0 bases from V and 11 bases from J; junction bases left unmatched: 9. In nucleotides, the CDR3 is TGCGCCAGCAGCCAAGAGACAGGGGGCGCGTGGTTGGCTTTCTTT. It specifies CASSQETGGAWLAFF.

This sequence joins TRBV5-5 and TRBJ1-2; D is possibly TRBD1 (5 bases). The CDR3 has 15 residues. The V end lost 3 bases, the J end lost 8 bases, and 20 bases lay between the germline ends. CDR1 and CDR2 (germline): SGHKS, YYEKEE (reference sequence). CDR3 in DNA: TGTGCCAGCAGCTCCGTAAACTTAGGGGTCGACGGCTACACCTTC. It encodes CASSSVNLGVDGYTF.

V is TRBV7-2 and J is TRBJ2-3; TRBD2 matches at 10 bases. V was pared by 5 bases and J by 5 bases, with 10 bases of the junction left unmatched. Germline V gene data show CDR1 as SGHTA and CDR2 as FQGNSA. This CDR3 comprises 16 residues. The CDR3 spells CASSPLAGGAKDTQYF. The CDR3, as DNA: TGTGCCAGCAGCCCTTTAGCGGGGGGAGCGAAAGATACGCAGTATTTT.

CDR3 nucleotides: TGTGCCAGCAGCTTAGACAGGAGCTCTGGAAACACCATATATTTT. Translating it yields CASSLDRSSGNTIYF. The chain carries TRBV7-2 and TRBJ1-3, with D perhaps TRBD1 (5 bases). Between the trimmed V and J ends, which lost 1 base and 0 bases, there was a span of 7 bases. Germline-derived CDR1 and CDR2 are SGHTA and FQGNSA. The CDR3 is made up of 15 amino acids.

This clone was seen just once. The chain combines TRBV27 with TRBJ2-7, with D possibly matching TRBD1 (5 bases). The germline gives CDR1 MNHEY, CDR2 SMNVEV (reference sequence). V was trimmed by 0 bases and J by 2 bases, leaving 11 bases between them. This CDR3 has 15 amino acids. In DNA form, the CDR3 reads TGTGCCAGCAGTTTATCCGGCAGGGCTCCCTACGAGCAGTACTTC. Translated: CASSLSGRAPYEQYF.

This clone has a handful of counts. This chain joins TRBV28 and TRBJ2-2, with 7 bases aligning to TRBD1. CDR1 MDHEN and CDR2 SYDVKM come from the germline V gene. CDR3 size: 15 residues. Losses at the gene ends were 6 bases for V and 2 bases for J; bases not matched to a gene: 6. The CDR3 region is CASSITGANTGELFF. CDR3 nucleotide sequence: TGTGCCAGCAGCATCACAGGGGCCAACACCGGGGAGCTGTTTTTT.

As regards this clone: Other DNA sequences in the sample encode the same CDR3. The V and J genes are TRBV29-1 and TRBJ1-1; 8 nucleotides match TRBD1. Losses at the gene ends were 6 bases for V and 1 base for J; bases not matched to a gene: 1. CDR3 length equals 12 residues. The germline V gene encodes CDR1 SQVTM and CDR2 ANQGSEA. CDR3 in amino acids: CSVGQGNTEAFF. For the CDR3, the DNA is TGCAGCGTAGGACAGGGGAACACTGAAGCTTTCTTT.

The chain couples TRBV18 to TRBJ1-1; 9 nucleotides line up with TRBD1. With 8 bases clipped from V and 6 bases from J, the junction kept 7 bases outside the gene matches. CDR1 is KGHSH and CDR2 is LQKENI in the germline V gene. CDR3 length: 13 residues. The CDR3 spells CASSDRGKPEAFF. The CDR3 nucleotides read TGTGCCAGCAGTGACAGGGGGAAACCTGAAGCTTTCTTT.

The rearrangement uses TRBV2 and TRBJ1-2, with D unclear. This CDR3 region has 13 residues. The V end lost 11 bases, the J end lost 0 bases, and 13 bases lay between the germline ends. From germline, CDR1 is SNHLY and CDR2 FYNNEI. The chain's CDR3 is CARTGSANYGYTF. For the CDR3, the DNA is TGTGCCCGGACGGGATCGGCTAACTATGGCTACACCTTC.

Comment on this clone: Compared with germline, one end of the junction differs, possibly owing to a read error. The chain's CDR3 is CASSQADWSGGYGQYF. CDR3 DNA sequence: TGCGCCAGCAGCCAGGCCGATTGGTCGGGAGGCTACGGGCAGTACTTC. The chain employs TRBV4-1 and TRBJ2-7, with TRBD2 matching 7 bases. The CDR3 extends over 16 amino acids. The germline V gene has CDR1 MGHRA and CDR2 YSYEKL.

V usage is TRBV5-3 and J usage is TRBJ2-3; 10 bases map to TRBD2. TRBV5-3 is noted as an ORF with a role that remains uncertain. The CDR3 consists of 17 residues. With 2 bases clipped from V and 2 bases from J, the junction kept 8 bases outside the gene matches. The CDR3 is CARSFGTSGTFTDTQYF. The DNA for the CDR3 is TGTGCCAGAAGCTTCGGAACTAGCGGGACCTTCACAGATACGCAGTATTTT.

The chain recombines TRBV7-9 with TRBJ2-1; 9 bases line up with TRBD1. Germline CDR1 SEHNR, CDR2 FQNEAQ (reference sequence). This CDR3 contains 14 residues. V dropped 8 bases and J dropped 6; count of bases not matched to a gene: 8. The CDR3 region is CASGSGTGINEQFF. CDR3 nucleotide sequence: TGTGCCAGCGGGTCCGGGACAGGGATCAATGAGCAGTTCTTC.

V and J are TRBV4-2 and TRBJ2-1; 11 bases agree with TRBD1. The CDR3 is 15 residues long. V shed 3 bases, J shed 3 bases, and the junction held 1 base outside the gene matches. CDR1 and CDR2 (germline): LGHNA, YNFKEQ. The DNA of the CDR3 is TGTGCCAGCAGCCATGGGACAGGGGGCTACAATGAGCAGTTCTTC. It is translated as CASSHGTGGYNEQFF.

The chain carries TRBV11-1 and TRBJ2-7, with D possibly TRBD2 on 7 matching bases. The V and J ends lost 6 bases and 2 bases respectively, with 20 bases between them. Looked up from germline, CDR1 is SGHAT and CDR2 is FQDESV (reference sequence). The CDR3 loop spans 16 amino acids. The CDR3 nucleotides are TGTGCCAGCAGTCTAGAACGGGGGGCGTATCCCTACGAGCAGTACTTC. This sequence encodes CASSLERGAYPYEQYF.

The genes are TRBV10-3 and TRBJ1-1; the match to TRBD1 covers 7 bases. CDR3 length: 13 amino acids. Germline loops: CDR1 ENHRY, CDR2 SYGVKD. The CDR3 loop is CATGDAGNTEAFF. DNA of the CDR3: TGTGCAACAGGGGACGCAGGGAACACTGAAGCTTTCTTT.

J is TRBJ1-3 and V is TRBV7-3; possibly TRBD1 for D (6 bases). The CDR3 runs 14 residues. Between the trimmed V and J ends, which lost 5 bases and 0 bases, there was a span of 8 bases. Looked up from germline, CDR1 is SGHTA and CDR2 is FQGTGA. The CDR3 sequence: CASSPQGSGNTIYF. The CDR3 DNA reads as TGTGCCAGCAGCCCACAGGGCTCTGGAAACACCATATATTTT.

The sample holds one count of this clone. The rearrangement links TRBV29-1 to TRBJ2-5, with 8 bases matching TRBD2. Germline trimming cut 4 bases from V and 5 bases from J; bases unmatched to any gene: 9. Germline loops: CDR1 SQVTM, CDR2 ANQGSEA. The CDR3 runs to 14 residues. CDR3 residues: CSVVVGGGRETQYF. In DNA, the CDR3 is TGCAGCGTTGTAGTCGGGGGGGGGAGGGAGACCCAGTACTTC. Full variable domain (remainder filled in from reference TRBV29-1 and TRBJ2-5): SAVISQKPSRDICQRGTSLTIQCQVDSQVTMMFWYRQQPGQSLTLIATANQGSEATYESGFVIDKFPISRPNLTFSTLTVSNMSPEDSSIYLCSVVVGGGRETQYFGPGTRLLVL.